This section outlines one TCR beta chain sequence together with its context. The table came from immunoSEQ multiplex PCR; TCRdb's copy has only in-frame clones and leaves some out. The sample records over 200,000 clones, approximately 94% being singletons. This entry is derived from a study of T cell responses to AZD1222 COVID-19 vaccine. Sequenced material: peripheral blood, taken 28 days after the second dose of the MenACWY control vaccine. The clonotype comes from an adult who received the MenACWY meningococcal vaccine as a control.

In DNA form, the CDR3 reads TGTGCCAGCTATGGACTCGCGGTCTACAATGAGCAGTTCTTC. This translates into CASYGLAVYNEQFF. V is TRBV2 and J is TRBJ2-1; perhaps TRBD2 as D (5 bases). This CDR3 spans 14 amino acids. Germline values: CDR1 SNHLY, CDR2 FYNNEI. The V end lost 8 bases, the J end lost 3 bases, and 14 bases lay between the germline ends.